A selection of T cell receptor beta chains follows, all from one sample in a study of beta chain features in type 1 diabetes. Measured with immunoSEQ multiplex PCR; TCRdb has only the in-frame clones, and not every one. The table lists around 170,000 clones, around 9% of them singletons. Sequencing was carried out using central memory CD4+ T cells from blood. The receptors derive from a woman aged 25-40 years with type 1 diabetes. Both conserved end residues are part of each CDR3. Fields, in order: CDR3 length, V gene, J gene, D gene, CDR3 protein. A D gene is named only where the DNA matches it firmly.

length: 13
V: TRBV14
J: TRBJ1-2
D: TRBD1
CDR3: CASSRGQDYGYTF

length: 16
V: TRBV5-1
J: TRBJ2-1
D: TRBD1
CDR3: CASSPDGTGTYNEQFF

length: 12
V: TRBV2
J: TRBJ1-5
D: -
CDR3: CASQTMGQPQHF

length: 14
V: TRBV18
J: TRBJ1-1
D: -
CDR3: CATQRQTRDTEAFF

length: 10
V: TRBV30
J: TRBJ1-4
D: -
CDR3: CAGKRGKLFF

length: 15
V: TRBV29-1
J: TRBJ2-7
D: TRBD2
CDR3: CSAEVGAGATYEQYF

length: 15
V: TRBV19
J: TRBJ2-7
D: -
CDR3: CASSISPTDTYEQYF

length: 15
V: TRBV2
J: TRBJ2-7
D: -
CDR3: CASKPFLQASYEQYF

length: 13
V: TRBV7-2
J: TRBJ2-2
D: -
CDR3: CASSLYSSAELFF

length: 16
V: TRBV5-1
J: TRBJ2-3
D: TRBD1
CDR3: CASSFGYGQGTDTQYF

length: 15
V: TRBV28
J: TRBJ1-1
D: -
CDR3: CASSLLQGVNTEAFF

length: 13
V: TRBV29-1
J: TRBJ2-7
D: TRBD1
CDR3: CSTGQGNPYEQYF

length: 12
V: TRBV29-1
J: TRBJ2-3
D: -
CDR3: CSVPETSDTQYF

length: 15
V: TRBV10-3
J: TRBJ1-4
D: -
CDR3: CAISGQRGGGEKLFF

length: 15
V: TRBV7-6
J: TRBJ2-5
D: -
CDR3: CASSLDPSLQETQYF

length: 12
V: TRBV28
J: TRBJ2-1
D: -
CDR3: CASRLADNEQFF

length: 13
V: TRBV29-1
J: TRBJ2-3
D: -
CDR3: CSVESGPTDTQYF

length: 14
V: TRBV2
J: TRBJ1-1
D: TRBD1
CDR3: CASSATGAGTEAFF

length: 13
V: TRBV6-5
J: TRBJ2-2
D: -
CDR3: CATGLTVPGELFF

length: 14
V: TRBV29-1
J: TRBJ2-5
D: TRBD2
CDR3: CSVERAGGHETQYF

length: 14
V: TRBV7-2
J: TRBJ2-1
D: -
CDR3: CASSLTEGYNEQFF

length: 14
V: TRBV7-9
J: TRBJ2-5
D: -
CDR3: CASSTGTPQESQYF

length: 15
V: TRBV9
J: TRBJ2-3
D: -
CDR3: CASSVGIGDTDTQYF

length: 13
V: TRBV29-1
J: TRBJ1-2
D: -
CDR3: CSARTGGDYGYTF

length: 14
V: TRBV11-2
J: TRBJ1-1
D: -
CDR3: CASSLDGPDTEAFF

length: 12
V: TRBV30
J: TRBJ2-7
D: -
CDR3: CAWSRQAGEQYF

length: 13
V: TRBV7-8
J: TRBJ1-2
D: -
CDR3: CASSITVNYGYTF

length: 15
V: TRBV30
J: TRBJ2-6
D: TRBD2
CDR3: CAWNSGRGGANVLTF

length: 15
V: TRBV2
J: TRBJ1-1
D: -
CDR3: CASSEIGAGDTEAFF

length: 16
V: TRBV2
J: TRBJ2-3
D: TRBD2
CDR3: CASINNPAGVGDTQYF

length: 16
V: TRBV30
J: TRBJ1-1
D: TRBD1
CDR3: CAWNPARTGRNTEAFF

length: 15
V: TRBV2
J: TRBJ2-1
D: TRBD2
CDR3: CASSNLAGVYNEQFF

length: 14
V: TRBV7-2
J: TRBJ2-3
D: -
CDR3: CASSALTSTDTQYF

length: 15
V: TRBV7-9
J: TRBJ2-3
D: TRBD2
CDR3: CASSSSGRMADTQYF

length: 16
V: TRBV5-1
J: TRBJ2-1
D: -
CDR3: CASRPMLGGDYNEQFF

length: 13
V: TRBV29-1
J: TRBJ1-1
D: TRBD1
CDR3: CSVGWTGGTEAFF

length: 17
V: TRBV18
J: TRBJ2-1
D: TRBD2
CDR3: CASSPPGRLAGHNEQFF

length: 13
V: TRBV29-1
J: TRBJ2-2
D: TRBD1
CDR3: CSARQGNTGELFF

length: 17
V: TRBV9
J: TRBJ2-3
D: TRBD2
CDR3: CASSVSTGGRAKDTQYF